This T cell receptor (beta chain) was documented in a study of blood T cell repertoires in COVID-19. On the study more broadly: The United States, Italy and Spain were the sources of the acute and convalescent COVID-19 samples.

The germline V gene has CDR1 SGHAT and CDR2 FQNNGV. V was clipped by 0 bases and J by 2 bases; unmatched bases: 4. The CDR3 runs 15 residues. Assay: immunoSEQ multiplex PCR; the TCRdb copy retains only in-frame clones and omits some. The repertoire holds approximately 190,000 clones, with roughly nine tenths as singletons. This clonotype was sampled from a woman aged 40 to 49 in a cohort exposed to, infected with or recovered from COVID-19 (not recorded which). V gene TRBV11-2 combines with J gene TRBJ2-7, with TRBD2 matching over 7 bases. Sequencing was carried out using PBMCs or T cells enriched from blood (not recorded which). Written as DNA, the CDR3 is TGTGCCAGCAGCTTAGAGAGCGGGGCCGCCTACGAGCAGTACTTC. This gives the protein CASSLESGAAYEQYF.